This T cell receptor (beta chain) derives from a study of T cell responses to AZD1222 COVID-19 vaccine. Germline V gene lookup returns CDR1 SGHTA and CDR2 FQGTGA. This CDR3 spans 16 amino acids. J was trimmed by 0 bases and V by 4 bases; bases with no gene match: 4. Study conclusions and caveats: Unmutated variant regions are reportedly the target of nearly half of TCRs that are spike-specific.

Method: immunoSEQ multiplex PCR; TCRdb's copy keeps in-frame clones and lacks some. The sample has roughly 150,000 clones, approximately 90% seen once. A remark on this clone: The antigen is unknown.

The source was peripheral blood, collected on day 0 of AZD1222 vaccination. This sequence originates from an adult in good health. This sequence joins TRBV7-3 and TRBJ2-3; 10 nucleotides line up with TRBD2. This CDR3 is CASSSVSGRSTDTQYF. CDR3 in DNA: TGTGCCAGCAGCTCCGTTAGCGGGAGGAGCACAGATACGCAGTATTTT.